The 23 T cell receptor beta chains presented below share a single source sample, sequenced in a study of T cells after yellow fever vaccination. A single record per CDR3 protein comes from TCRdb applying MiXCR to the 5' RACE reads. The sample comprises approximately 510,000 distinct CDR3 sequences, roughly a fifth of which are singletons, and roughly 16% rests with the top ten. The starting material was PBMCs, obtained about 21 days after the first yellow fever vaccination. Receptors were obtained from a man younger than 30 who received the YFV17D yellow fever vaccine.

This clonotype occurred a few times. The chain couples TRBV10-1 to TRBJ2-2; TRBD1 agrees at 11 bases. Per the germline V gene, CDR1 is WNHNN and CDR2 is SYGVQD (reference sequence). This CDR3 comprises 14 residues. The V segment lost 7 bases and the J segment 4 bases; nucleotides outside the gene matches: 2. CDR3 protein: CASIGQGATGELFF. The CDR3 DNA reads as TGCGCCAGCATCGGACAGGGGGCCACCGGGGAGCTGTTTTTT.

In DNA form, the CDR3 reads TGTGCCAGCAGCCACCCTGGGGGTAGATCAGATACGCAGTATTTT. This encodes CASSHPGGRSDTQYF. The chain has TRBV7-9 and TRBJ2-3; D is tentatively TRBD1 or TRBD2 (5 bases each). This CDR3 has 15 amino acids. Germline CDR1 SEHNR, CDR2 FQNEAQ (reference sequence). Trimming took 5 bases from V and 4 from J, leaving 16 bases between them.

The chain uses TRBV4-3 and TRBJ2-3; 10 bases are shared with TRBD2. Germline values: CDR1 LGHNA, CDR2 YSLEER. The CDR3 is 16 amino acids. J was trimmed by 7 bases and V by 0 bases; bases with no gene match: 7. CDR3 DNA sequence: TGCGCCAGCAGCCAAGAAGGAGCGGGGGGGAGGAATACGCAGTATTTT. This translates into CASSQEGAGGRNTQYF.

This clonotype was detected only a few times. This chain joins TRBV6-2 or TRBV6-3 and TRBJ2-2, with D tentatively TRBD1 or TRBD2 (6 bases each). The CDR3 totals 13 residues. Trimming took 2 bases from V and 7 from J, leaving 8 bases between them. Germline loops: CDR1 MNHEY, CDR2 SVGEGT. The CDR3 reads CASSYGGLGELFF. In DNA form, the CDR3 reads TGTGCCAGCAGTTACGGGGGGCTCGGGGAGCTGTTTTTT.

This clonotype was detected ten times or more. At one end, the junction sequence differs from germline, possibly due to a read error. V and J are TRBV6-5 and TRBJ2-1; D uncertain. The CDR3 is 11 amino acids. Germline CDR1 reads MNHEY; CDR2 reads SVGAGI. The CDR3 DNA reads TGCGCCAGCAGCCAAGGGAATGAGCAGTTCTTC. Translation gives CASSQGNEQFF.

The rearrangement links TRBV15 to TRBJ2-3; 11 positions match TRBD2. The length of the CDR3 is 17 residues. Germline V gives CDR1 LNHNV, CDR2 YYDKDF (reference sequence). The J segment lost 0 bases and the V segment lost 1 base, leaving 3 bases of the junction unmatched. In DNA form, the CDR3 reads TGTGCCACCAGCAGAGTGGGACTAGCGGCTAGCACAGATACGCAGTATTTT. Its translation: CATSRVGLAASTDTQYF.

The chain combines TRBV12-3 or TRBV12-4 with TRBJ2-7, with 8 bases that match TRBD1. CDR3 length: 15 amino acids. Unmatched junction bases numbered 10, after V lost 5 bases and J lost 4 bases. CDR3 in amino acids: CASSGRDRSYYEQYF. In nucleotides, the CDR3 is TGTGCCAGCAGTGGCCGGGACAGGTCCTATTACGAGCAGTACTTC.

This clonotype was observed a handful of times. The chain combines TRBV5-1 with TRBJ1-1; 8 bases map to TRBD1. The junction had 8 bases not matched to a gene; V was cut back by 4 bases and J by 0 bases. The CDR3 totals 16 residues. Germline values: CDR1 SGHRS, CDR2 YFSETQ. The CDR3 is CASSQGQGNMNTEAFF. For the CDR3, the DNA is TGCGCCAGCAGCCAAGGACAGGGAAACATGAACACTGAAGCTTTCTTT.

This clonotype turned up a few times. This chain uses TRBV5-1 with TRBJ1-1; 8 positions match TRBD1. V was pared by 4 bases and J by 1 base, with 3 bases of the junction left unmatched. Germline CDR1 and CDR2: SGHRS and YFSETQ. This CDR3 has 14 residues. The CDR3 region is CASSGGQENTEAFF. CDR3 bases: TGCGCCAGCAGCGGGGGACAGGAGAACACTGAAGCTTTCTTT.

The chain has TRBV19 and TRBJ1-5; 9 positions match TRBD1. Trimming took 2 bases from V and 5 from J; bases not matched to a gene: 22. Germline CDR1 and CDR2: LNHDA and SQIVND (reference sequence). This CDR3 comprises 21 residues. The CDR3: CASSIRLLPSGQGRKDQPQHF. The CDR3 DNA sequence: TGTGCCAGTAGTATAAGACTCCTCCCCTCCGGACAGGGGAGGAAAGATCAGCCCCAGCATTTT. Looking up the rest from reference TRBV19 and TRBJ1-5 gives the full variable domain: DGGITQSPKYLFRKEGQNVTLSCEQNLNHDAMYWYRQDPGQGLRLIYYSQIVNDFQKGDIAEGYSVSREKKESFPLTVTSAQKNPTAFYLCASSIRLLPSGQGRKDQPQHFGDGTRLSIL.

This clonotype has just a few counts. The chain combines TRBV2 with TRBJ2-2, with 7 nucleotides matching TRBD1. The CDR3 has 13 residues. J was trimmed by 3 bases and V by 8 bases; bases with no gene match: 3. Germline CDR1 SNHLY, CDR2 FYNNEI. As DNA, the CDR3 is TGTGCCAGCGGGGGACAGTACACCGGGGAGCTGTTTTTT. Protein: CASGGQYTGELFF.

This clonotype was observed many times. The chain combines TRBV5-1 with TRBJ2-1; D might be TRBD2 (6 bases). This CDR3 has 18 amino acids. The V gene lost 0 bases and the J gene lost 0 bases, with 16 bases spanning the gap. Germline lookup yields CDR1 SGHRS and CDR2 YFSETQ. The CDR3 coding sequence is TGCGCCAGCAGCTTGGATCCAGGGAGGTTTAGCTCCTACAATGAGCAGTTCTTC. This translates into CASSLDPGRFSSYNEQFF.

The chain carries TRBV2 and TRBJ2-1; D ambiguous. CDR1 SNHLY and CDR2 FYNNEI come from the germline V gene. V was trimmed by 7 bases and J by 4 bases, leaving 14 bases between them. The CDR3 runs to 14 residues. The CDR3 reads CASNKIPGYNEQFF. The CDR3 DNA reads TGTGCCAGCAACAAGATACCTGGGTACAATGAGCAGTTCTTC.

This clonotype was observed a few times. The V and J genes are TRBV11-2 and TRBJ2-5, with 13 bases lining up with TRBD2. V was clipped by 6 bases and J by 4 bases; unmatched bases: 8. The CDR3 has 16 amino acids. Germline lookup yields CDR1 SGHAT and CDR2 FQNNGV. The CDR3 here is CASSFTSGGAGETQYF. The CDR3 bases are TGTGCCAGCAGTTTCACTAGCGGGGGGGCTGGAGAGACCCAGTACTTC.

The genes are TRBV10-3 and TRBJ2-3; 10 bases are shared with TRBD2. V shed 6 bases and J 2 bases; nucleotides not matched to a gene: 11. Germline CDR1 and CDR2: ENHRY and SYGVKD. The CDR3 sequence is 17 residues long. CDR3 residues: CAIRKSLAGGFTDTQYF. In DNA, the CDR3 is TGTGCCATCAGAAAAAGCTTAGCGGGGGGATTCACAGATACGCAGTATTTT.

This clonotype was detected a few times. The genes are TRBV6-5 and TRBJ1-5; 7 bases map to TRBD1. This CDR3 contains 13 residues. V dropped 4 bases and J dropped 5; count of bases not matched to a gene: 2. The V gene's germline CDR1 is MNHEY and CDR2 SVGAGI. Written as DNA, the CDR3 is TGTGCCAGCAGTTTCAGGGGGGATCAGCCCCAGCATTTT. Translated, it gives CASSFRGDQPQHF.

Only a few counts were recorded for this clonotype. The V and J genes are TRBV5-6 and TRBJ2-3; TRBD2 agrees at 7 bases. CDR3 size: 14 residues. The J segment lost 7 bases and the V segment lost 4 bases, leaving 9 bases of the junction unmatched. Germline-derived CDR1 and CDR2 are SGHDT and YYEEEE. The chain's CDR3 is CASSAPGGGYTQYF. Written as DNA, the CDR3 is TGTGCCAGCAGCGCCCCTGGGGGGGGTTATACGCAGTATTTT.

This clonotype showed up many times. In nucleotides, the CDR3 is TGTGCCAGCAGCTTGGGCGGGATTGCTGAAGCTTTCTTT. Translating it yields CASSLGGIAEAFF. The rearrangement uses TRBV13 and TRBJ1-1; no firm D call. The CDR3 consists of 13 residues. Germline V CDR1 and CDR2: PRHDT, FYEKMQ (reference sequence). V was cut by 3 bases and J by 6 bases, with 11 bases left in between.

This rearrangement joins TRBV2 to TRBJ1-2, with TRBD1 as a possible D gene (5 bases). Per the germline V gene, CDR1 is SNHLY and CDR2 is FYNNEI. This CDR3 is 14 amino acids long. V was pared by 5 bases and J by 10 bases, with 20 bases between. The CDR3 DNA follows: TGTGCCAGCAGTCCGACGGGGGTGGCGGGCGTCTACACCTTC. It encodes CASSPTGVAGVYTF.

The chain employs TRBV2 and TRBJ1-5; D ambiguous. With 4 bases removed from V and 3 bases from J, the gap between germline ends came to 10 bases. There are 14 residues in the CDR3. The V gene's germline CDR1 is SNHLY and CDR2 FYNNEI. CDR3 bases: TGTGCCAGCAGTGCGAGCAGTTTCAATCAGCCCCAGCATTTT. It is translated as CASSASSFNQPQHF. Using reference TRBV2 and TRBJ1-5 for the parts outside the CDR3, the full variable domain is EPEVTQTPSHQVTQMGQEVILRCVPISNHLYFYWYRQILGQKVEFLVSFYNNEISEKSEIFDDQFSVERPDGSNFTLKIRSTKLEDSAMYFCASSASSFNQPQHFGDGTRLSIL.

This clonotype was detected a few times. The CDR3 here is CASSLKGGEEKLFF. The CDR3 DNA follows: TGTGCCAGCAGCTTAAAAGGGGGAGAAGAAAAACTGTTTTTT. V is TRBV7-9 and J is TRBJ1-4; possible D gene TRBD1, 6 bases. V was cut by 2 bases and J by 8 bases, with 12 bases left in between. Germline assignment: CDR1 SEHNR and CDR2 FQNEAQ (reference sequence). CDR3 length: 14 amino acids.

The CDR3 bases are TGCGCCAGCAGCCTGACGGCGGGGGGGCCGAGGAATGAGCAGTTCTTC. It translates to CASSLTAGGPRNEQFF. The chain joins TRBV5-1 to TRBJ2-1, with TRBD2 matching over 9 bases. V shed 4 bases, J shed 7 bases, and the junction held 12 bases outside the gene matches. The germline gives CDR1 SGHRS, CDR2 YFSETQ. This CDR3 is built from 16 residues.

This chain joins TRBV12-3 or TRBV12-4 and TRBJ2-2; a weak D match, TRBD2 (6 bases). CDR3 size: 13 residues. Trimming removed 6 bases at V and 5 bases at J, with 10 bases between. The DNA of the CDR3 is TGTGCCAGCAGGACTAGGGGAACCGGGGAGCTGTTTTTT. This sequence encodes CASRTRGTGELFF.